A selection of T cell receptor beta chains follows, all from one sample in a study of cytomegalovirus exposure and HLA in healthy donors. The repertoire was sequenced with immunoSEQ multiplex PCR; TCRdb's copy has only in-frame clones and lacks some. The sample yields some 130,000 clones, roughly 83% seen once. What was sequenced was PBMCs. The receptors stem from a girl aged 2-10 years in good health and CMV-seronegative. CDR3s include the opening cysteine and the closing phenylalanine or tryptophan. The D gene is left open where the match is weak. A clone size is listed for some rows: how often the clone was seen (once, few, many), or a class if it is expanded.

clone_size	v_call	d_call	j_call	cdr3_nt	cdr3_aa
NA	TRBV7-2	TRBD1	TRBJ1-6	TGTGCCAGCAGCTTAAGGACAGGAAGCTCCTATAATTCACCCCTCCACTTT	CASSLRTGSSYNSPLHF
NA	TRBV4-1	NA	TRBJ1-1	TGCGCCAGCTCCGTTAGGCAGGGCTACACTGAAGCTTTCTTT	CASSVRQGYTEAFF
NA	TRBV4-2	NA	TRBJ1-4	TGTGCCAGCAGCCGCAATCGCAGGGAGGATGAAAAACTGTTTTTT	CASSRNRREDEKLFF
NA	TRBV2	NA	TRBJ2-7	TGTGTCGTAGGGGGGGGCGGGACGCCTTTCTACGAGCAGTACTTC	CVVGGGGTPFYEQYF
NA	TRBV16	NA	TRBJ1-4	TGTGCCAGCAGCCAACCGGCAACTAATGAAAAACTGTTTTTT	CASSQPATNEKLFF
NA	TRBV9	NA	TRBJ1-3	TGTGCCAGCAGCGTAGGCAGTGACTCTGGAAACACCATATATTTT	CASSVGSDSGNTIYF
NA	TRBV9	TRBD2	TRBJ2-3	TGTGCCAGCAGCCCAACTAGCGGGGGGGCCGCTGGCACAGATACGCAGTATTTT	CASSPTSGGAAGTDTQYF
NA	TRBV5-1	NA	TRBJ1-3	TGCGCCAGCAGCTTGGCCGCGAGCTCTGGAAACACCATATATTTT	CASSLAASSGNTIYF
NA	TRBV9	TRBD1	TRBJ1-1	TGTGCCAGCAGCAACAGGGGTTGGGACACTGAAGCTTTCTTT	CASSNRGWDTEAFF
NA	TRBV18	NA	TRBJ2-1	TGTGCCAGCTCTCCGGGGAGCTCCTACAATGAGCAGTTCTTC	CASSPGSSYNEQFF
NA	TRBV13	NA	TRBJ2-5	TGTGCCAGCAGCTTGGGGGCAGCGCAAGAGACCCAGTACTTC	CASSLGAAQETQYF
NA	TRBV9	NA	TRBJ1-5	TGTGCCAGCAGCGTAGGACCGGGTGAGGGCAATCAGCCCCAGCATTTT	CASSVGPGEGNQPQHF
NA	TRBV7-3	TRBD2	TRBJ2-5	TGTGCCAGCAGCTTAGGCCAACTAGCGTCTCGGGAGACCCAGTACTTC	CASSLGQLASRETQYF
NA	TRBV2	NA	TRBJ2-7	TGTGCCAGCAGTGGCGGTCACGAGGAGCAGTACTTC	CASSGGHEEQYF
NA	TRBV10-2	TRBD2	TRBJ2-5	TGCGCCAGCAGCCCTACTAGCGGGAGCGGAGAGACCCAGTACTTC	CASSPTSGSGETQYF
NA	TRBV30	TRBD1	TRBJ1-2	TGTGCCTGGACCGTAGAGGGGGACAGGGGAAGGAATGGCTACACCTTC	CAWTVEGDRGRNGYTF
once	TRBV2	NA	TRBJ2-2	TGTGCCAGCAGTGATAGAGGGCAACCCACCGGGGAGCTGTTTTTT	CASSDRGQPTGELFF
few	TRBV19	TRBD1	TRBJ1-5	TGTGCCAGTAGTACGAGGGGGCGGGGTCGGGAAAGCAATCAGCCCCAGCATTTT	CASSTRGRGRESNQPQHF
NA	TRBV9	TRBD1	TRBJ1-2	TGTGCCAGCAGCATCGACAGGGCGACGAACTATGGCTACACCTTC	CASSIDRATNYGYTF
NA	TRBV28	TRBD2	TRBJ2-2	TGTGCCAGCATTGGGCGGGAGGGCCCCGGGGAGCTGTTTTTT	CASIGREGPGELFF
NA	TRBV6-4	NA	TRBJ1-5	TGTGCCAGCAGTGACTCGATCGGGGGGCGGCAGCCCCAGCATTTT	CASSDSIGGRQPQHF
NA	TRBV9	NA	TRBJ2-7	TGTGCCAGCAGCGCCCGGGGCAGGGGGGACGAGCAGTACTTC	CASSARGRGDEQYF
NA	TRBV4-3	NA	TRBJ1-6	TGCGCCAGCAGCCAGGGAGGTTCCTATAATTCACCTCTCCACTTT	CASSQGGSYNSPLHF
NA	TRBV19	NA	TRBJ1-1	TGTGCCAGTAGCCCAATCCAGGGACTTCCGAACACTGAAGCTTTCTTT	CASSPIQGLPNTEAFF
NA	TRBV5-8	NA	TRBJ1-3	TGTGCCAGCAGCCTTAATCGGGGAGAAGGAAACACCATATATTTT	CASSLNRGEGNTIYF
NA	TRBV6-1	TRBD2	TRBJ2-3	TGTGCCAGCAGCGCCGGACTAGCCAGCACAGATACGCAGTATTTT	CASSAGLASTDTQYF
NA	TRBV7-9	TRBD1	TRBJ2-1	TGTGCCAGCAGCACACACCCGGACAGGGAACAGTTCTTC	CASSTHPDREQFF
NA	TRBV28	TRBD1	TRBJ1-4	TGTGCCAGCACCCGAGCAGGGGGCTCTAATGAAAAACTGTTTTTT	CASTRAGGSNEKLFF
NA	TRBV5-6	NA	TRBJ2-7	TGTGCCAGCAGCTTGCAGGGTACGTACGAGCAGTACTTC	CASSLQGTYEQYF
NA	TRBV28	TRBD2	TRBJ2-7	TGTGCCAGCAGCCTACCCTCCTTGGGACTAGCGGGGGGCAACTACGAGCAGTACTTC	CASSLPSLGLAGGNYEQYF
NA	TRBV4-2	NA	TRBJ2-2	TGTGCCAGCAGCCAAGAAGCCTGGGTCGGCGGCACCGGGGAGCTGTTTTTT	CASSQEAWVGGTGELFF
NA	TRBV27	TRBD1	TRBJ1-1	TGTGCCAGCAGCCCTGTAGGACAGGGATTTACATGGGCTGAAGCTTTCTTT	CASSPVGQGFTWAEAFF
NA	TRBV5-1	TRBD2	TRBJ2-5	TGCGCCAGCAGCTCCAGCGGGGTCCAAGAGACCCAGTACTTC	CASSSSGVQETQYF
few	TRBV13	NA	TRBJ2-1	TGTGCCAGCAGCTTACAGGGCAGGGTATACAATGAGCAGTTCTTC	CASSLQGRVYNEQFF
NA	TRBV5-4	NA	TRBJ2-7	TGTGCCAGCAGCTTAACCCGGGACTACGAGCAGTACTTC	CASSLTRDYEQYF
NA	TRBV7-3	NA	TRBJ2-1	TGTGCCAGCAGCTCCGACAGACTCGACAATGAGCAGTTCTTC	CASSSDRLDNEQFF
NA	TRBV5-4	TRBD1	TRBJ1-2	TGTGCCAGCAGCCTACGACAGGGAGCTAACTATGGCTACACCTTC	CASSLRQGANYGYTF
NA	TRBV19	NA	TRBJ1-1	TGTGCCAGGAGCCTGAACACTGAAGCTTTCTTT	CARSLNTEAFF
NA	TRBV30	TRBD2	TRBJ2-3	TGTGCCTGGGGGACTAGCGGGAGCGCAGATACGCAGTATTTT	CAWGTSGSADTQYF
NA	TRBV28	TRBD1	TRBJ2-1	TGTGCCAGCAGTTTGGACAGGGGGAGGGTTGAGCAGTTCTTC	CASSLDRGRVEQFF
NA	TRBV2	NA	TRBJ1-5	TGTGCCAGCAGTGGGCACAGGAATAATCAGCCCCAGCATTTT	CASSGHRNNQPQHF
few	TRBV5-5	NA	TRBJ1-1	TGTGCCAGCACCACCAGCGGGGGCGAGACTGAAGCTTTCTTT	CASTTSGGETEAFF
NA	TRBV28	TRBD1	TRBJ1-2	TGTGCCAGCAGTTTACAGGGGGCGAACTATGGCTACACCTTC	CASSLQGANYGYTF
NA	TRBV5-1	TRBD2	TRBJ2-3	TGCGCCAGCAGCGAGGGACTAGCCGGAGATACGCAGTATTTT	CASSEGLAGDTQYF
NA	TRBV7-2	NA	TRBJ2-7	TGTGCCAGCAGCTTAGCGGTCGCGGACTACGAGCAGTACTTC	CASSLAVADYEQYF
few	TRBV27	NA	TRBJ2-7	TGTGCCAGCAGTTTAGCAGGGGGCGTTAGCGGGAGACGGCACGAGCAGTACTTC	CASSLAGGVSGRRHEQYF
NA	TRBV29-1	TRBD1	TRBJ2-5	TGCAGCGTTGAAGATCCTTTGGGACAGGGAGAAGAGACCCAGTACTTC	CSVEDPLGQGEETQYF
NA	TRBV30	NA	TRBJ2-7	TGTGCCTGGAGTTTAGGGCCCCCCGCGGGAGAGCAGTACTTC	CAWSLGPPAGEQYF
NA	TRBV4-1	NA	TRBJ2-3	TGCGCCAGCAGGGATCGGATTACTAGTGACACAGATACGCAGTATTTT	CASRDRITSDTDTQYF
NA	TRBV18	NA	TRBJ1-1	TGTGCCAGCTCACCTCGCGGCAGGGTGGACACTGAAGCTTTCTTT	CASSPRGRVDTEAFF
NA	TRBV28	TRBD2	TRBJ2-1	TGTGCCAGCAGTTTACGCGGGAGGGACAATGAGCAGTTCTTC	CASSLRGRDNEQFF
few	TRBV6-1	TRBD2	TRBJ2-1	TGTGCCAGCAGTGTGCTAGCGGGGGCCTACAATGAGCAGTTCTTC	CASSVLAGAYNEQFF
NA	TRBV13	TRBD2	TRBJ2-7	TGTGCCAGCAGCTTAGGACTAGCGGATAAACAATACGAGCAGTACTTC	CASSLGLADKQYEQYF